This T cell receptor beta chain was retrieved from a study of blood T cell repertoires in COVID-19. About the research overall: Collection of acute and convalescent COVID-19 samples took place in the United States, Italy and Spain. In each case, the material was cDNA or gDNA derived from T cells, B-cell-depleted T cells, or PBMCs.

Original processing methods: Cell counts per sample came from amplifying reference gene primers. Profiling relied on immunoSEQ multiplex PCR, and the TCRdb table lists in-frame clones only, not all of them. V and J calls and clone size are copied from that table; D and trimming were computed from the DNA. In the table there are 150,000 or so clones, about 80% of which are singletons. CDR1 is MNHEY, CDR2 SVGAGI, per germline. Trimming took off 6 bases at V and 3 bases at J, with 17 bases between the two ends. This CDR3 spans 15 amino acids. The chain links TRBV6-5 to TRBJ1-2; a weak D match, TRBD1 (5 bases). The origin of this receptor is a woman in her sixties or seventies with acute or convalescent COVID-19. Material: peripheral blood. This chain's CDR3 is CASRPQTVSHYGYTF. CDR3 DNA sequence: TGTGCCAGCAGACCCCAGACAGTCTCACACTATGGCTACACCTTC.